The present TCR beta chain was sequenced within a study of regulatory T cells in long-lasting Graves disease. This clonotype was found many times. Time point noted: persistent/refractory GD, antithyroid drugs over 5 years with positive TRAb. Following extraction of RNA from PBMCs, that RNA was used to make the TCR library. Sequencing libraries for TCR beta were prepared with iRepertoire HTBI primers and Arm-PCR of CDR3 regions. TCRdb re-called the multiplex PCR reads with MiXCR, one entry per CDR3 protein. The sample records some 420,000 distinct CDR3 sequences, 20% to 25% being singletons. This receptor was identified in a female donor with Graves disease. Material: peripheral blood mononuclear cells (PBMCs), obtained when the disease was refractory, from a patient treated with antithyroid drugs.

CDR3 residues: CASSLFSTGELFF. CDR3 bases: TGTGCCAGCAGCCTGTTTTCCACCGGGGAGCTGTTTTTT. The rearrangement links TRBV28 to TRBJ2-2, with no clear D. CDR1 MDHEN and CDR2 SYDVKM come from the germline V gene. CDR3 length equals 13 residues. Trimming cost V 6 bases and J 4 bases, with 9 bases left between them.